This T cell receptor beta chain was profiled in a study of blood T cell repertoires in COVID-19. Background on the study: PBMCs, B-cell-depleted T cells, or T cells were the source of the cDNA or gDNA that made up the material.

Assay used: immunoSEQ multiplex PCR; TCRdb lists only in-frame clones, some missing. The table shows about 71,000 clones, with 90% occurring only once. V dropped 0 bases and J dropped 2; count of bases not matched to a gene: 2. In germline, CDR1 is MNHEY, CDR2 SVGEGT. The CDR3 loop spans 15 amino acids. The sample consisted of peripheral blood. The V and J genes are TRBV6-2 or TRBV6-3 and TRBJ2-3; 7 bases match TRBD2. The clonotype comes from a young woman with acute or convalescent COVID-19. The CDR3 loop is CASSYSGGITDTQYF. CDR3 sequence (DNA): TGTGCCAGCAGTTACTCGGGGGGGATCACAGATACGCAGTATTTT.